This record concerns one T cell receptor beta chain sequence. Compared with germline, one end of the junction differs, possibly owing to a read error. This record comes from a study of blood T cell repertoires in COVID-19. Study context: Samples came from the United States, Italy and Spain, spanning acute and convalescent COVID-19.

There are 12 residues in the CDR3. The method was immunoSEQ multiplex PCR; TCRdb's version includes in-frame clones alone and lacks a portion of them. The data show some 330,000 clones, roughly 90% seen once. The gene calls are TRBV12-3 or TRBV12-4 and TRBJ2-3, with 7 bases lining up with TRBD1. This TCR was sampled from a woman aged 45-65 years with active or convalescent COVID-19. Sequencing was performed on peripheral blood. The CDR3 coding sequence is TGTGCCAGCAGCTTAGGACAGGCCCTGCGCTATTTT. It yields the protein CASSLGQALRYF.